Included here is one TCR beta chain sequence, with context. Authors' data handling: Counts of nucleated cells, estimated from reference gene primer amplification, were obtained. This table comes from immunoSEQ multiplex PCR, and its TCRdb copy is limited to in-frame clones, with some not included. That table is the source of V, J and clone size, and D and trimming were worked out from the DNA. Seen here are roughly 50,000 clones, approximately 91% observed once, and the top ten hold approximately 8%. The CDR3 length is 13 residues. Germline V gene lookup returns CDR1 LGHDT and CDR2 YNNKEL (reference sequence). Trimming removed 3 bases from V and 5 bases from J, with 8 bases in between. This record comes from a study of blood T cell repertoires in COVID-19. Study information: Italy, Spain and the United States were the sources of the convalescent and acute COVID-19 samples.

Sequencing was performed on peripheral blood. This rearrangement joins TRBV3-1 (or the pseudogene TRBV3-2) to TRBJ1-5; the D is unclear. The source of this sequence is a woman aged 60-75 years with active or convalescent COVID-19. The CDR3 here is CASSQGRHQPQHF. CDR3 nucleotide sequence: TGTGCCAGCAGCCAGGGCAGGCATCAGCCCCAGCATTTT.